These 8 T cell receptor beta chains originate from one sample sequenced in a study of blood T cell repertoires in COVID-19 (dated by TCRdb to 2019 to 2021). Preparation of the library involved the immunoSEQ multiplex PCR assay. TCRdb mirrors the immuneACCESS table, restricted to in-frame sequences. Some clones are absent from its copies; in checked studies, under half trace to an unresolved V gene, and the reason for the others is unknown. The sample yields hundreds of thousands of clones; roughly 87% were counted once. 7.2% of the sample comes from the top ten. Sequenced: peripheral blood. Source of these receptors: a man aged 60 to 75 who had recovered from COVID-19.

The genes are TRBV15 and TRBJ1-5, with a possible D match to TRBD1 (6 bases). The germline CDR1 and CDR2 sequences are LNHNV and YYDKDF (reference sequence). V was trimmed by 3 bases and J by 0 bases, leaving 12 bases between them. The CDR3 is 16 residues long. CDR3 residues: CATSSGGADSNQPQHF. CDR3 DNA: TGTGCCACCAGCAGTGGGGGGGCGGATAGCAATCAGCCCCAGCATTTT.

The chain has TRBV20-1 and TRBJ1-4, with D perhaps TRBD1 (5 bases). With 3 bases removed from V and 8 bases from J, the gap between germline ends came to 16 bases. CDR3 length: 14 amino acids. CDR1 is DFQATT and CDR2 is SNEGSKA in the germline V gene (reference sequence). This chain's CDR3 is CSASYRLGQEKLFF. CDR3 coding DNA: TGCAGTGCTAGTTACCGATTGGGGCAGGAAAAACTGTTTTTT.

V gene TRBV27 combines with J gene TRBJ1-1; tentative D call: TRBD1 (6 bases). This CDR3 has 17 residues. The germline V and J ends were trimmed by 5 bases and 5 bases, with 24 bases remaining between them. Per germline, CDR1 MNHEY and CDR2 SMNVEV (reference sequence). The CDR3 bases are TGTGCCAGCAGTCCAACCCCAGGGGCTGGATTGGGTACTGAAGCTTTCTTT. It codes for CASSPTPGAGLGTEAFF.

The chain combines TRBV6-6 with TRBJ1-5; possible D gene TRBD1, 6 bases. This CDR3 has 16 amino acids. Trimming took 4 bases from V and 0 from J, leaving 13 bases between them. CDR1 MNHNY and CDR2 SVGAGI come from the germline V gene (reference sequence). This chain's CDR3 is CASSFGTNYSNQPQHF. The CDR3 DNA follows: TGTGCCAGCAGTTTCGGGACAAATTATAGCAATCAGCCCCAGCATTTT.

The chain carries TRBV6-5 and TRBJ1-2; TRBD1 agrees at 7 bases. The junction had 7 bases not matched to a gene; V was cut back by 5 bases and J by 1 base. The CDR3 totals 15 residues. CDR1 and CDR2 (germline): MNHEY, SVGAGI. The CDR3 bases are TGTGCCAGCAGTCCCTCTGGGACAGTTAACTATGGCTACACCTTC. Its protein is CASSPSGTVNYGYTF.

The count of this clone is one. The chain employs TRBV15 and TRBJ2-7; possible D gene TRBD2, 5 bases. The germline V gene encodes CDR1 LNHNV and CDR2 YYDKDF (reference sequence). The CDR3 covers 17 residues. V dropped 0 bases and J dropped 3 bases, with 18 bases sitting between them. CDR3 protein: CATSRDHWTVGDYEQYV. The CDR3, as DNA: TGTGCCACCAGCAGAGATCACTGGACTGTTGGAGACTACGAGCAGTACGTC.

The V call is TRBV28, the J call TRBJ2-1; D gene uncertain. This CDR3 is 12 amino acids long. The germline V gene has CDR1 MDHEN and CDR2 SYDVKM. Deletions cut 6 bases from V and 2 bases from J, with 5 bases between. The CDR3 protein is CASRGAYNEQFF. As DNA, the CDR3 is TGTGCCAGCAGGGGCGCCTACAATGAGCAGTTCTTC. Filled out from reference TRBV28 and TRBJ2-1, the complete variable domain reads DVKVTQSSRYLVKRTGEKVFLECVQDMDHENMFWYRQDPGLGLRLIYFSYDVKMKEKGDIPEGYSVSREKKERFSLILESASTNQTSMYLCASRGAYNEQFFGPGTRLTVL.

The rearrangement joins TRBV10-3 to TRBJ2-7; 9 nucleotides agree with TRBD1. CDR3 length equals 15 residues. J lost 5 bases, V lost 2 bases, and 7 bases had no gene match. Germline V gene lookup returns CDR1 ENHRY and CDR2 SYGVKD. The DNA of the CDR3 is TGTGCCATCAGTGAGCCGAACAGGGGGCCTAACGAGCAGTACTTC. This translates into CAISEPNRGPNEQYF.